The 21 T cell receptor beta chains below all came from one sample that was sequenced in a study of early T cells in non-severe SARS-CoV-2 infection. TCRdb re-derived calls from the 5' RACE reads in MiXCR, one entry per CDR3 protein. The repertoire holds 45,000 to 55,000 distinct CDR3 sequences, with 11% as singletons. Sequenced: whole blood. These TCRs come from an adult who was a healthcare worker with PCR-confirmed SARS-CoV-2 infection or an uninfected control (not recorded which).

This clonotype was found many times. J is TRBJ2-2 and V is TRBV14; 13 bases are a match to TRBD2. V shed 4 bases, J shed 5 bases, and the junction held 4 bases outside the gene matches. The germline gives CDR1 SGHDN, CDR2 FVKESK. The CDR3 runs to 16 residues. The CDR3 nucleotides read TGTGCCAGCAGCCTTGGACTAGCGGGAGTGACCGGGGAGCTGTTTTTT. As protein: CASSLGLAGVTGELFF.

This clonotype was detected many times. V gene TRBV30 combines with J gene TRBJ2-7; 7 bases fit TRBD2. CDR3 size: 13 residues. Germline values: CDR1 GTSNPN, CDR2 SVGIG (reference sequence). The V and J ends lost 2 bases and 6 bases, in that order; junction bases with no gene match: 7. The CDR3 sequence is CAWSRGIAGEQYF. CDR3 nucleotides: TGTGCCTGGAGTAGAGGAATAGCGGGCGAGCAGTACTTC.

The sample holds a few counts of this clonotype. At one of its ends the junction is not consistent with the germline gene, which may arise from a read error. The CDR3 DNA reads TGCGCCAGCAGCCCCCCCGGGCCGCGCTGGTCCTTT. Translated: CASSPPGPRWSF. The gene calls are TRBV4-1 and TRBJ1-1; D ambiguous. The CDR3 has 12 amino acids. Germline values: CDR1 MGHRA, CDR2 YSYEKL.

This clonotype was counted at least ten times. The rearrangement links TRBV18 to TRBJ2-7; D is uncertain. This CDR3 region has 12 residues. Germline loops: CDR1 KGHSH, CDR2 LQKENI. Trimming cost V 3 bases and J 3 bases, with 6 bases left between them. For the CDR3, the DNA is TGTGCCAGCTCACCGGTACTCTACGAGCAGTACTTC. Amino acids: CASSPVLYEQYF.

This clonotype was detected only a few times. The chain links TRBV11-3 to TRBJ2-4, with 7 bases that match TRBD1. Germline V lookup: CDR1 SGHNT, CDR2 YENEEA. The CDR3 runs 13 residues. Trimming took 5 bases from V and 8 from J; bases not matched to a gene: 6. The CDR3 spells CASSPRGLDIQYF. In DNA, the CDR3 is TGTGCCAGCAGCCCCAGGGGGTTGGACATTCAGTACTTC. The full variable domain, in which reference TRBV11-3 and TRBJ2-4 provide the parts outside the CDR3, is EAGVVQSPRYKIIEKKQPVAFWCNPISGHNTLYWYLQNLGQGPELLIRYENEEAVDDSQLPKDRFSAERLKGVDSTLKIQPAELGDSAVYLCASSPRGLDIQYFGAGTRLSVL.

The rearrangement joins TRBV29-1 to TRBJ2-7, with D possibly TRBD1 on 6 matching bases. The ends were cut back, 4 bases at V and 1 base at J, with 11 bases in the middle. Germline V gives CDR1 SQVTM, CDR2 ANQGSEA. CDR3 length equals 13 residues. CDR3 amino acids: CSVVGRGSYEQYF. The CDR3 DNA is TGCAGCGTTGTTGGCAGGGGATCCTACGAGCAGTACTTC.

This clonotype was seen repeatedly, ten times or more. The CDR3 sequence is CASSHAPQLRQGVGYGYTF. The CDR3 DNA follows: TGTGCCAGCAGCCATGCTCCCCAACTGCGACAGGGTGTAGGGTATGGCTACACCTTC. The chain employs TRBV3-1 and TRBJ1-2, with TRBD1 matching over 7 bases. The CDR3 loop spans 19 amino acids. Germline CDR1 reads LGHDT; CDR2 reads YNNKEL (reference sequence). After removal of 3 bases from V and 5 bases from J, the junction contained 21 bases not matched to a gene. The complete variable domain, with remaining parts taken from reference TRBV3-1 and TRBJ1-2, reads DTAVSQTPKYLVTQMGNDKSIKCEQNLGHDTMYWYKQDSKKFLKIMFSYNNKELIINETVPNRFSPKSPDKAHLNLHINSLELGDSAVYFCASSHAPQLRQGVGYGYTFGSGTRLTVV.

The chain carries TRBV6-1 and TRBJ2-7; D unclear. Germline V gene data show CDR1 as MNHNS and CDR2 as SASEGT. Trimming took 3 bases from V and 0 from J, leaving 12 bases between them. The CDR3 length is 15 residues. CDR3 region: CASSEFDRSSYEQYF. DNA of the CDR3: TGTGCCAGCAGTGAGTTTGACCGTAGCTCCTACGAGCAGTACTTC.

This clonotype came up a few times. The V call is TRBV7-3, the J call TRBJ2-3, with 8 positions matching TRBD2. CDR1 is SGHTA and CDR2 is FQGTGA in the germline V gene. CDR3 length equals 14 residues. V shed 3 bases and J 5 bases; nucleotides not matched to a gene: 4. The CDR3: CASSLGGRRDTQYF. The CDR3 DNA sequence: TGTGCCAGCAGCTTGGGCGGGAGGAGAGATACGCAGTATTTT.

This clonotype has only a few counts. The genes are TRBV29-1 and TRBJ2-3, with a possible D match to TRBD2 (5 bases). Germline V CDR1 and CDR2: SQVTM, ANQGSEA. There are 11 residues in the CDR3. CDR3 protein: CSTKEGDTQYF. In nucleotides, the CDR3 is TGCAGTACTAAAGAGGGAGATACGCAGTATTTT.

This CDR3 reads CASSYTGSGETQYF. The CDR3 DNA follows: TGTGCCAGCAGTTACACAGGGTCGGGAGAGACCCAGTACTTC. The J gene is TRBJ2-5, the V gene TRBV6-6; possibly TRBD1 for D (6 bases). CDR1 and CDR2 from the germline V gene are MNHNY and SVGAGI (reference sequence). V was pared by 2 bases and J by 4 bases, with 11 bases between. The CDR3 consists of 14 residues.

This clonotype turned up a few times. The CDR3 sequence is CASSRNLGNQPQHF. In DNA, the CDR3 is TGTGCCAGCAGCAGAAATCTGGGGAATCAGCCCCAGCATTTT. This rearrangement joins TRBV7-2 to TRBJ1-5; no clear D. The CDR3 consists of 14 residues. V was pared by 5 bases and J by 4 bases, with 12 bases between. Germline V CDR1 and CDR2: SGHTA, FQGNSA.

This clonotype was recorded a few times. No DNA is shown, since the ends of the CDR3 on it are uncertain; the CDR3 is the one TCRdb lists. The chain combines TRBV28 with TRBJ2-7; the table calls TRBD2, which could not be checked here. The germline CDR1 and CDR2 sequences are MDHEN and SYDVKM. The CDR3 totals 12 residues, both ends included. The CDR3 region is CASSSSRDEQYF.

This clonotype was counted a few times. The gene calls are TRBV6-1 and TRBJ2-1, with D unresolved. V was trimmed by 4 bases and J by 12 bases, leaving 13 bases between them. This CDR3 has 12 amino acids. Germline V lookup: CDR1 MNHNS, CDR2 SASEGT. The CDR3 spells CASSVLGIGQFF. Written as DNA, the CDR3 is TGTGCCAGCAGTGTACTTGGTATTGGGCAGTTCTTC.

This clonotype has a handful of counts. The CDR3: CASSGSNVETQYF. CDR3 bases: TGTGCCAGTAGTGGGAGCAATGTGGAGACCCAGTACTTC. The genes are TRBV19 and TRBJ2-5; weak D call: TRBD2 (5 bases). This CDR3 spans 13 amino acids. Germline V gene lookup returns CDR1 LNHDA and CDR2 SQIVND (reference sequence). V lost 5 bases and J 5 bases, leaving 12 bases between the germline ends.

The chain is built from TRBV11-2 and TRBJ2-5; D is undetermined. Germline lookup yields CDR1 SGHAT and CDR2 FQNNGV. Trimming left V 3 bases short and J 2 bases short, with 10 bases between. The length of the CDR3 is 14 residues. The CDR3 sequence: CASSFLRGQETQYF. CDR3 coding DNA: TGTGCCAGCAGCTTCCTCCGTGGGCAAGAGACCCAGTACTTC.

With regard to this clonotype: The junction differs from germline at one of its ends, possibly a read error. The chain recombines TRBV13 with TRBJ1-2, with D perhaps TRBD1 (6 bases). Germline V CDR1 and CDR2: PRHDT, FYEKMQ (reference sequence). This CDR3 has 15 amino acids. In nucleotides, the CDR3 is TGTGCCAGCAGCCTAGGACACCGGGGGCAGAATGGCTACACCTTC. It encodes CASSLGHRGQNGYTF.

The V gene is TRBV12-5, the J gene TRBJ2-2; D may be TRBD1 or TRBD2 (5 bases each). With 5 bases removed from V and 6 bases from J, the gap between germline ends came to 7 bases. The CDR3 runs 12 residues. Germline CDR1 LGHNT, CDR2 FRNRAP. The chain's CDR3 is CASGPGPGELFF. The CDR3, as DNA: TGTGCTAGTGGTCCGGGACCCGGGGAGCTGTTTTTT.

This clonotype showed up many times. This sequence joins TRBV7-2 and TRBJ2-5, with TRBD2 identical over 8 bases. This CDR3 contains 14 residues. Germline V lookup: CDR1 SGHTA, CDR2 FQGNSA. V shed 5 bases, J shed 4 bases, and the junction held 6 bases outside the gene matches. The CDR3 DNA reads as TGTGCCAGCAGCCGAGCGGGAGTAACAGAGACCCAGTACTTC. This sequence encodes CASSRAGVTETQYF.

This clonotype was detected only a few times. This chain joins TRBV19 and TRBJ2-1; 12 bases are shared with TRBD2. J gave up 1 base and V 7 bases, and 11 bases lay outside the gene matches. This CDR3 spans 18 amino acids. CDR1 is LNHDA and CDR2 is SQIVND in the germline V gene (reference sequence). The CDR3 sequence is CASTSGLAGKSSYNEQFF. The CDR3 DNA follows: TGTGCCAGTACGAGCGGACTAGCGGGAAAGAGTTCCTACAATGAGCAGTTCTTC.

This clonotype was counted ten times or more. DNA of the CDR3: TGCCACGTCGTCGCGGGTTACACTGAAGCTTTCTTT. Residues: CHVVAGYTEAFF. The V and J genes are TRBV20-1 and TRBJ1-1; D is undetermined. The germline CDR1 and CDR2 sequences are DFQATT and SNEGSKA (reference sequence). The CDR3 spans 12 residues.